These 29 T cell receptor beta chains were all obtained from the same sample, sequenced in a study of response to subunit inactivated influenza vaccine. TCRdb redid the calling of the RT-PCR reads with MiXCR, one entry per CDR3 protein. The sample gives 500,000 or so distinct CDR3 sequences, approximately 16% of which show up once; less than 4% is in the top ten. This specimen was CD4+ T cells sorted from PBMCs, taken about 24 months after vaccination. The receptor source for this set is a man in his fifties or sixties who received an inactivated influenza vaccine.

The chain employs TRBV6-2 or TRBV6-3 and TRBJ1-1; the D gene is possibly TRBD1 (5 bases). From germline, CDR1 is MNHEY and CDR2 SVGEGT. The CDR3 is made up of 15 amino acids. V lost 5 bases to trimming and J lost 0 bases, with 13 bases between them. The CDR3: CASSQMGGMNTEAFF. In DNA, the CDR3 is TGTGCCAGCAGTCAAATGGGGGGGATGAACACTGAAGCTTTCTTT.

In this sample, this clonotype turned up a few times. Here the CDR3 DNA reads TGCAGCGTCGGGATTCAGGGGGGTGAAAAACTGTTTTTT. Encoded protein: CSVGIQGGEKLFF. The chain uses TRBV29-1 and TRBJ1-4; 7 positions agree with TRBD1. Germline CDR1 is SQVTM and CDR2 is ANQGSEA. The CDR3 runs to 13 residues. The trim removed 6 bases at V and 7 bases at J, leaving 8 bases unmatched.

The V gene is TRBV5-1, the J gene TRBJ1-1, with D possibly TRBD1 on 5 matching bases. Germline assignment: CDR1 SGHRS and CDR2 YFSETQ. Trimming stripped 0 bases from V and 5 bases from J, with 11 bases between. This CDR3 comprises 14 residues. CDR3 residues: CASSLVDKRTEAFF. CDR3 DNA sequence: TGCGCCAGCAGCTTGGTGGACAAGCGGACTGAAGCTTTCTTT.

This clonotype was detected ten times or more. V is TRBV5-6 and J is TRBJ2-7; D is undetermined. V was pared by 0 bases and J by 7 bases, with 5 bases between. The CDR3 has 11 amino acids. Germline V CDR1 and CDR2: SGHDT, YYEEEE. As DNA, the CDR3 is TGTGCCAGCAGCTTGGCCAGGGAGCAGTACTTC. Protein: CASSLAREQYF.

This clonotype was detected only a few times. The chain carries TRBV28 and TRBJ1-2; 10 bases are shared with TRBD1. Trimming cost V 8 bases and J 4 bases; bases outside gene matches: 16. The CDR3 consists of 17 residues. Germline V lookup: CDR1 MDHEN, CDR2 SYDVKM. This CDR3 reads CASRKPGQGNSVYGYTF. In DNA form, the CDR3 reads TGTGCCAGCCGAAAACCGGGACAGGGGAATTCTGTCTATGGCTACACCTTC.

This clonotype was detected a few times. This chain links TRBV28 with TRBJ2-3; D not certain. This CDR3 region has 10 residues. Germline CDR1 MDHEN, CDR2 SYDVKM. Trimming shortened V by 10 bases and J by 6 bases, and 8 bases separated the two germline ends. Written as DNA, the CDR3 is TGTGCCACCTATTTGGATACGCAGTATTTT. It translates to CATYLDTQYF.

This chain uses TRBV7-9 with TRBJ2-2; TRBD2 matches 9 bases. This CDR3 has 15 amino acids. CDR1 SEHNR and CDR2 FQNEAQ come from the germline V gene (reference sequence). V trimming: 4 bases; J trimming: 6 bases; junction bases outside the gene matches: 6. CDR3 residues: CASSYRLAGPGELFF. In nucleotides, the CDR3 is TGTGCCAGCAGCTACCGGCTAGCGGGGCCCGGGGAGCTGTTTTTT.

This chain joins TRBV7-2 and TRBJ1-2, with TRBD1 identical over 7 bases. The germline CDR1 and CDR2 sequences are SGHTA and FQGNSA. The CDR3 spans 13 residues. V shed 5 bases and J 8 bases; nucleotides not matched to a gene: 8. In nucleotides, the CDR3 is TGTGCCAGCAGCGCCCCGGGACAGTGGGGCTACACCTTC. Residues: CASSAPGQWGYTF.

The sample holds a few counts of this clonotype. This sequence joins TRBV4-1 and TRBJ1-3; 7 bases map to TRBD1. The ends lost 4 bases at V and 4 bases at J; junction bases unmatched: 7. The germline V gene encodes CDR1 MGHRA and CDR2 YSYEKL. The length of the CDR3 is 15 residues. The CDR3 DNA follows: TGCGCCAGCAGCCCGACAGGGTCTGCGGGAAACACCATATATTTT. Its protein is CASSPTGSAGNTIYF.

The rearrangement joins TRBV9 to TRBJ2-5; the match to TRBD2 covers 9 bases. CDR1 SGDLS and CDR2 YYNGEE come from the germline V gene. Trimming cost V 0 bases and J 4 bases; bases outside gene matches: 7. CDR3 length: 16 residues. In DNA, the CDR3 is TGTGCCAGCAGCGTAGCTAGCGGGACTAATCCAGAGACCCAGTACTTC. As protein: CASSVASGTNPETQYF.

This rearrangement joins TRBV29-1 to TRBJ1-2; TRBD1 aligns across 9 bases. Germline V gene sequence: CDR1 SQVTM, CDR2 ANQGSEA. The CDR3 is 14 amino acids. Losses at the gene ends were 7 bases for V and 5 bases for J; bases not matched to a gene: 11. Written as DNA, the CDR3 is TGCAGCGCCAGACAGGGGGACCTTAGGTATGGCTACACCTTC. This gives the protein CSARQGDLRYGYTF.

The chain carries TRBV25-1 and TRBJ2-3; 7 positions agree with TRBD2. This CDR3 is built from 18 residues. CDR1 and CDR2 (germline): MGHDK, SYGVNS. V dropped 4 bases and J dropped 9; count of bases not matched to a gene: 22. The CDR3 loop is CASSASPWGRDLGMTQYF. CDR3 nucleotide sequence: TGTGCCAGCAGTGCCTCCCCTTGGGGGAGGGACCTCGGAATGACGCAGTATTTT.

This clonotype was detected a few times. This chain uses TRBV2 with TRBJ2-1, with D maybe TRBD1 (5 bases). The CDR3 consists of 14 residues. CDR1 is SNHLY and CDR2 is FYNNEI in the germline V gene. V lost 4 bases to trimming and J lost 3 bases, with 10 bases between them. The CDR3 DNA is TGTGCCAGCAGTGCGGTGACAGTCTACAATGAGCAGTTCTTC. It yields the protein CASSAVTVYNEQFF.

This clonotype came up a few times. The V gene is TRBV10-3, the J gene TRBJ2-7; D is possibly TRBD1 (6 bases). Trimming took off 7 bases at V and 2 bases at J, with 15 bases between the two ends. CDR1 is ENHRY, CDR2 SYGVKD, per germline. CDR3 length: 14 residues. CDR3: CAIMRDMLAYEQYF. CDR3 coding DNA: TGTGCCATCATGAGGGACATGCTTGCCTACGAGCAGTACTTC.

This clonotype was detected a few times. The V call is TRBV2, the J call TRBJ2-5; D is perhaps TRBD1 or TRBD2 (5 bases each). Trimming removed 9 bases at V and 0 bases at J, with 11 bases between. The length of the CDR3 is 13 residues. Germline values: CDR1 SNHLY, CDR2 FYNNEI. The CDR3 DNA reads TGTGCCAGTAGGGACGGGTACCAAGAGACCCAGTACTTC. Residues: CASRDGYQETQYF.

DNA of the CDR3: TGTGCCAGCAGGGGGGACAGGCCCCAAGAGACCCAGTACTTC. Its translation is CASRGDRPQETQYF. This chain joins TRBV2 and TRBJ2-5; 8 bases are shared with TRBD1. This CDR3 spans 14 amino acids. The J segment lost 1 base and the V segment lost 6 bases, leaving 4 bases of the junction unmatched. CDR1 and CDR2 from the germline V gene are SNHLY and FYNNEI.

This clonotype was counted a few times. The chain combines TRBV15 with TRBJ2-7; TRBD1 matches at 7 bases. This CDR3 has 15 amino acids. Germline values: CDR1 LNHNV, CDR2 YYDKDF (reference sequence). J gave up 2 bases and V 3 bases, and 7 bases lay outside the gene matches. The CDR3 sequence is CATSRDPGQTYEQYF. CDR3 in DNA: TGTGCCACCAGCAGGGACCCGGGACAGACCTACGAGCAGTACTTC. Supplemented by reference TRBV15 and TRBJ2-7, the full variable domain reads DAMVIQNPRYQVTQFGKPVTLSCSQTLNHNVMYWYQQKSSQAPKLLFHYYDKDFNNEADTPDNFQSRRPNTSFCFLDIRSPGLGDTAMYLCATSRDPGQTYEQYFGPGTRLTVT.

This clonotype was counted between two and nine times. CDR3 bases: TGTGCCAGCAGTCCGGGACACCTATTCGCGAACACCGGGGAGCTGTTTTTT. Protein sequence: CASSPGHLFANTGELFF. The rearrangement links TRBV12-3 or TRBV12-4 to TRBJ2-2, with a tentative D call TRBD1 (6 bases). Trimming stripped 5 bases from V and 0 bases from J, with 16 bases between. The CDR3 consists of 17 residues.

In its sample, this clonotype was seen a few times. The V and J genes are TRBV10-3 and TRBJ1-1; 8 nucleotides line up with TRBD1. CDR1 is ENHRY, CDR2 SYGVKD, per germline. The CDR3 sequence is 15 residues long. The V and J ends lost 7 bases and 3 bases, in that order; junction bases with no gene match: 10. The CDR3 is CAIKIADRADTEAFF. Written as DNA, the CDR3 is TGTGCCATCAAAATTGCGGACAGGGCAGACACTGAAGCTTTCTTT.

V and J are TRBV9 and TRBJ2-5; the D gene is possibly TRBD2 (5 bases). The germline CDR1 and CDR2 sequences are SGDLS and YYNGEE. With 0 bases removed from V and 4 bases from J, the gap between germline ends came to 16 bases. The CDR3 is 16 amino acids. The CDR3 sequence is CASSVATRRDGETQYF. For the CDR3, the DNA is TGTGCCAGCAGCGTAGCAACTAGAAGGGATGGAGAGACCCAGTACTTC.

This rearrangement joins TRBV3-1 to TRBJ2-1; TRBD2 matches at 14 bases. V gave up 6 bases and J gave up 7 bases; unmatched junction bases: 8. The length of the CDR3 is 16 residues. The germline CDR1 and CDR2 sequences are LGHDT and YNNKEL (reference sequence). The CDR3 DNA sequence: TGTGCCAGCAGACAATCCGGGACTAGCGGGAGTAATGAGCAGTTCTTC. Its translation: CASRQSGTSGSNEQFF.

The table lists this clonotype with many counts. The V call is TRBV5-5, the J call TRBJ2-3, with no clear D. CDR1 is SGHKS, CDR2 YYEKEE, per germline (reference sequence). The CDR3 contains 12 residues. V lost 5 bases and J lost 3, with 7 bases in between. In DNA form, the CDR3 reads TGTGCCAGCAGTCGGGCGACAGATACGCAGTATTTT. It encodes CASSRATDTQYF. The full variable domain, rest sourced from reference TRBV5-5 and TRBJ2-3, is DAGVTQSPTHLIKTRGQQVTLRCSPISGHKSVSWYQQVLGQGPQFIFQYYEKEERGRGNFPDRFSARQFPNYSSELNVNALLLGDSALYLCASSRATDTQYFGPGTRLTVL.

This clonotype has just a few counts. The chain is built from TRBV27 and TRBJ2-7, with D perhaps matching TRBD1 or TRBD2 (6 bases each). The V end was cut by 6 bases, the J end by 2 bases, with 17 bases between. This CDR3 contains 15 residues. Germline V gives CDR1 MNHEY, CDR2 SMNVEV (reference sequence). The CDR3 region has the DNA TGTGCCAGCAGGGGGGGAGGACAGCGAACCTACGAGCAGTACTTC. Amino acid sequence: CASRGGGQRTYEQYF.

CDR3 nucleotide sequence: TGTGCCAGCAGGTCCCGGATTCCAAATATGAACACTGAAGCTTTCTTT. This translates into CASRSRIPNMNTEAFF. The chain recombines TRBV6-1 with TRBJ1-1; D gene ambiguous. V lost 6 bases, J lost 0 bases, and 17 bases lay in between. Germline-derived CDR1 and CDR2 are MNHNS and SASEGT. The CDR3 sequence is 16 residues long.

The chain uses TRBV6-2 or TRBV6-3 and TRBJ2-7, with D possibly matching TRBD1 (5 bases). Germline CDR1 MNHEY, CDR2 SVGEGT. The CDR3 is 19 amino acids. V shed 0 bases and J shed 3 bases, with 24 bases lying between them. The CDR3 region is CASSYSVMDRTGTIYEQYF. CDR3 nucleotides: TGTGCCAGCAGTTACTCAGTCATGGATAGAACAGGAACGATCTACGAGCAGTACTTC.

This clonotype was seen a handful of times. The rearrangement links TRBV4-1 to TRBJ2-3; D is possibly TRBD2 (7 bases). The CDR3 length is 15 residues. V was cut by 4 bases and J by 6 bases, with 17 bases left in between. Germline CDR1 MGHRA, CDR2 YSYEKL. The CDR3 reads CASSRGGAEADTQYF. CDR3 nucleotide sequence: TGCGCCAGCAGCCGGGGGGGGGCAGAGGCGGATACGCAGTATTTT.

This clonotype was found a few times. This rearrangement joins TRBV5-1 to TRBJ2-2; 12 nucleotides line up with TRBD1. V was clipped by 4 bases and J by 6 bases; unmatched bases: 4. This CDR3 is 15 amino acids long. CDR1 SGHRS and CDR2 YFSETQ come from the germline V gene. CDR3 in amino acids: CASSTGTGGSGELFF. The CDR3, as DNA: TGCGCCAGCAGCACCGGGACAGGGGGCTCCGGGGAGCTGTTTTTT.

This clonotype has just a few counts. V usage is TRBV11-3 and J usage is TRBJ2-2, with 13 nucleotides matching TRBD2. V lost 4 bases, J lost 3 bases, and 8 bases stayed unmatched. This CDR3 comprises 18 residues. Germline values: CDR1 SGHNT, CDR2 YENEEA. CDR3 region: CASSYLPGLAGHTGELFF. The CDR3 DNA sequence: TGTGCCAGCAGCTACCTCCCGGGACTAGCGGGGCACACCGGGGAGCTGTTTTTT.

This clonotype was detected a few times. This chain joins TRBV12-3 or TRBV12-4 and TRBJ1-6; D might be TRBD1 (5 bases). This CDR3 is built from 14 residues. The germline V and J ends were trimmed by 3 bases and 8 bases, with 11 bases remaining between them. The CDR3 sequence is CASSLRGGDSPLHF. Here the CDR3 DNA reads TGTGCCAGCAGTTTGAGGGGAGGGGATTCACCCCTCCACTTT.